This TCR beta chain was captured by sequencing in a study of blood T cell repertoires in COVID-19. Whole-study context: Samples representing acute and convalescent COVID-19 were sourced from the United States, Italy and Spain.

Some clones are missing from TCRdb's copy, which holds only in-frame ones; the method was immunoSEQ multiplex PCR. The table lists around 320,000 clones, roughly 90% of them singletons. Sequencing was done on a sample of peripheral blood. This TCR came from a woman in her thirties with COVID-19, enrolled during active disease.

This CDR3 is CASSETAEAFF. The CDR3 coding sequence is TGCGCCAGCAGTGAAACGGCTGAAGCTTTCTTT. The rearrangement links TRBV10-2 to TRBJ1-1; no clear D. This CDR3 spans 11 amino acids. Between the trimmed V and J ends, which lost 3 bases and 6 bases, there was a span of 5 bases. Germline V gene lookup returns CDR1 WSHSY and CDR2 SAAADI.